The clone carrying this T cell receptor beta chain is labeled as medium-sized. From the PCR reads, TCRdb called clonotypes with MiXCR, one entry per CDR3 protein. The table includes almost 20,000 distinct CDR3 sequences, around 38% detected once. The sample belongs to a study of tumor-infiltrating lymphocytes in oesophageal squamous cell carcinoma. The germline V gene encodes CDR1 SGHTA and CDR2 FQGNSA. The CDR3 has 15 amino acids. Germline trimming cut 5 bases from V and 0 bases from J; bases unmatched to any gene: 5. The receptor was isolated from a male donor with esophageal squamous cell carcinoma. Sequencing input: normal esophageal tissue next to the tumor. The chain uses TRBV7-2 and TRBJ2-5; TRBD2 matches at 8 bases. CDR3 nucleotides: TGTGCCAGCAGCATTAGCGGGATGTACCAAGAGACCCAGTACTTC. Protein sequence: CASSISGMYQETQYF.